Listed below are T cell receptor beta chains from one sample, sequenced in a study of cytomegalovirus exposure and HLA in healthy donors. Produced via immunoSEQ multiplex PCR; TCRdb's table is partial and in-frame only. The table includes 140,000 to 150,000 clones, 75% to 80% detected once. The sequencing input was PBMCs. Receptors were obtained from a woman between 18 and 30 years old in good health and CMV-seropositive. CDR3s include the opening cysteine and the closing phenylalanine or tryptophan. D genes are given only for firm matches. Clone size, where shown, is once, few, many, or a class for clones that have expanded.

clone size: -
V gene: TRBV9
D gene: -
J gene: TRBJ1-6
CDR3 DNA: TGTGCCAGCAGCGATACAGGGTTAAGTAATTCACCCCTCCACTTT
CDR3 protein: CASSDTGLSNSPLHF

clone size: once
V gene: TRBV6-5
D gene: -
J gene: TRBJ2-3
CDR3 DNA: TGTGCCAGCAGGGGGCGATCTACAGATACGCAGTATTTT
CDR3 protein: CASRGRSTDTQYF

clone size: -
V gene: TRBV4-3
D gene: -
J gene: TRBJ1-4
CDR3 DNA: TGCGCCAGCAGCCAATTACCCCTCTCCACAGGAATAGGGATGTCTAATGAAAAACTGTTTTTT
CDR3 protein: CASSQLPLSTGIGMSNEKLFF

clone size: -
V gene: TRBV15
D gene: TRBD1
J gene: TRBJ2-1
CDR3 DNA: TGTGCCACCAGCAGAGGGGACAGGATCGACAATGAGCAGTTCTTC
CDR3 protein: CATSRGDRIDNEQFF

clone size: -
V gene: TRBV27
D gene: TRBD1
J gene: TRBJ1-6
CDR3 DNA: TGTGCCAGCAGTTGGGGACAGAATAATTCACCCCTCCACTTT
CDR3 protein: CASSWGQNNSPLHF

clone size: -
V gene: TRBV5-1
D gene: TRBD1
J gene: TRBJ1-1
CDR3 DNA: TGCGCCAGCAGCCCGGGACAGGGAAGGGAGGACACTGAAGCTTTCTTT
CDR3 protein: CASSPGQGREDTEAFF

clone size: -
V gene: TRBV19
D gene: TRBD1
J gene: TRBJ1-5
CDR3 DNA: TGTGCCAGTAGTATGTTCGAGACAGGGATTAATCAGCCCCAGCATTTT
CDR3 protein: CASSMFETGINQPQHF

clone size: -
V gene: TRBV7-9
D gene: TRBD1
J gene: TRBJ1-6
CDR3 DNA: TGTGCCAGCAGCTCCAGGGGGCTTGGGAATTCACCCCTCCACTTT
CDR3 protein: CASSSRGLGNSPLHF

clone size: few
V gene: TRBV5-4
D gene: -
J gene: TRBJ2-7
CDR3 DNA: TGTGCCAGCAGCTTGGACAGGGTTTACGAGCAGTACTTC
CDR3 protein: CASSLDRVYEQYF

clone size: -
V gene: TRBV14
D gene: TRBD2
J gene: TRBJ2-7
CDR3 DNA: TGTGCCAGCAGCCTCCTAGCGGGGGTTTACGAGCAGTACTTC
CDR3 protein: CASSLLAGVYEQYF

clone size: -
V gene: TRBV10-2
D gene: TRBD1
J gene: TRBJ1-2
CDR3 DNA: TGCGCCAGCAGGGGGCGACAGGGGGCGCGAGATGGCTACACCTTC
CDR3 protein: CASRGRQGARDGYTF

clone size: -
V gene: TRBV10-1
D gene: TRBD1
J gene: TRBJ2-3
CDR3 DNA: TGCGCCAGCAGTGAGGTTACCGGGACAGGGATCACAGATACGCAGTATTTT
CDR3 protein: CASSEVTGTGITDTQYF

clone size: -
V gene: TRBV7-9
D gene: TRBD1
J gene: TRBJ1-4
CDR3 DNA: TGTGCCAGCAGCTTAATGCAGGGGGCGGGAGAAAAACTGTTTTTT
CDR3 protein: CASSLMQGAGEKLFF

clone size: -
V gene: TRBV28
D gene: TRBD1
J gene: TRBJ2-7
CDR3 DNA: TGTGCCAGCAACCGACCGGGGACAGGGAAAAGTAACGAGCAGTACTTC
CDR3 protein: CASNRPGTGKSNEQYF

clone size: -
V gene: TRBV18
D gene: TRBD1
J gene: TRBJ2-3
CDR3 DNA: TGTGCCAGCTTACGGACAGGGTCAGATACGCAGTATTTT
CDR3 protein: CASLRTGSDTQYF

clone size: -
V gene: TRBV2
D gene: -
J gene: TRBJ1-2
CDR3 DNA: TGTGCCAGCAGACTTGACGCAGCGTATGGCTACACCTTC
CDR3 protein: CASRLDAAYGYTF

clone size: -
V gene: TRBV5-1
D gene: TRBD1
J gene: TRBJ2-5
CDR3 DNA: TGCGCCAGCAGCGTGACAGGGTTCGGGGTGGAGACCCAGTACTTC
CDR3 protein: CASSVTGFGVETQYF

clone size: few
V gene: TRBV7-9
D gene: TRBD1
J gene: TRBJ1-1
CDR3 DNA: TGTTCCAGCAGTCCATCTCTAGACAGGGGAGGACGGCACACTGAAGCTTTCTTT
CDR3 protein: CSSSPSLDRGGRHTEAFF

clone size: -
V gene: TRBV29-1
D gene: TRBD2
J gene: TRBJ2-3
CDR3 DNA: TGCAGCGTTGAAGGGCTCCGCGGGAGGGGGGGCAGTGATACGCAGTATTTT
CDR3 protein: CSVEGLRGRGGSDTQYF

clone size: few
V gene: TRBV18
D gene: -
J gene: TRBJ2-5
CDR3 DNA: TGTGCCAGCAGGGGGATAGAGACCCAGTACTTC
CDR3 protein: CASRGIETQYF

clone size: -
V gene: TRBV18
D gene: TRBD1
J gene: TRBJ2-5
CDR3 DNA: TGTGCCAGCTCCAGCCAGGGGACAGTAGAGACCCAGTACTTC
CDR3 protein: CASSSQGTVETQYF

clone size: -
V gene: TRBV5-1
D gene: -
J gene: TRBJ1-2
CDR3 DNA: TGCGCCAGCAGACAAGACTCTTCTGATGGCTACACCTTC
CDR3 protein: CASRQDSSDGYTF

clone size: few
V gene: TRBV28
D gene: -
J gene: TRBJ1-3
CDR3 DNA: TGTGCCAGCAGGACAGGATACTCTGGAAACACCATATATTTT
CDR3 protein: CASRTGYSGNTIYF

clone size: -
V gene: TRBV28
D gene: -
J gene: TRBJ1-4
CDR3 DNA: TGTGCCAGCAGTCCCCCCTTCAGGGCCAATGAAAAACTGTTTTTT
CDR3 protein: CASSPPFRANEKLFF

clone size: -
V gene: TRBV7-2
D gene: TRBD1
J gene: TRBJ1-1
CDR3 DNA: TGTGCCAGCAGCATAACACCGGGACAGGGAAGAGGGGGCACTGAAGCTTTCTTT
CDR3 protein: CASSITPGQGRGGTEAFF

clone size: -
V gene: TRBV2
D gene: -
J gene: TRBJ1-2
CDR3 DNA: TGTGCCAGCAAACAGGATAACATCTATGGCTACACCTTC
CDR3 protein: CASKQDNIYGYTF

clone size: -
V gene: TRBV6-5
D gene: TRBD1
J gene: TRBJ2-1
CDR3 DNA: TGTGCCAGCATGATGACAGGGCGTATCGAGCAGTTCTTC
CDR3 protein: CASMMTGRIEQFF

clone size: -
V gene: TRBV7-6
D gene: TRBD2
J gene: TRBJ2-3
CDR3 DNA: TGTGCCAGCAGCTTAGACGCAGCGTCATTTGGACTAGCGGGGCCCCCAAATACGCAGTATTTT
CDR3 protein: CASSLDAASFGLAGPPNTQYF

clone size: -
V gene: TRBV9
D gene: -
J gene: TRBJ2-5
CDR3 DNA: TGTGCCAGCAGCGCCACTGCGGGGTCAATTCGGGAGACCCAGTACTTC
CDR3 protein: CASSATAGSIRETQYF

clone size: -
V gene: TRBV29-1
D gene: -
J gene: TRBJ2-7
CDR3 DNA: TGCAGCGTTGAAGTAACGGGTAACGAGCAGTACTTC
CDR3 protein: CSVEVTGNEQYF

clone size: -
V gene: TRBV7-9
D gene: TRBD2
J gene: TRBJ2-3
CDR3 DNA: TGTGCCAGCAGCCAGGGACTAGCGGGGGTCGGTGATACGCAGTATTTT
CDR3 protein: CASSQGLAGVGDTQYF

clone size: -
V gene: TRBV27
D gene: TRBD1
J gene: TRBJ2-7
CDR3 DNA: TGTGCCAGCAGTTTACGGGACAGCTACGAGCAGTACTTC
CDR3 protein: CASSLRDSYEQYF

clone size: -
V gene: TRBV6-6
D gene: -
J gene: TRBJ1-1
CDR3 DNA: TGTGCCAGCAGTTACTCCGTAGGGGGGAACACTGAAGCTTTCTTT
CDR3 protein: CASSYSVGGNTEAFF

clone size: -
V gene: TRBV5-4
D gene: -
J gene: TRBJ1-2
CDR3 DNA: TGTGCCAGCAGCTTGGACGGGTATGGCTACACCTTC
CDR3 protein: CASSLDGYGYTF

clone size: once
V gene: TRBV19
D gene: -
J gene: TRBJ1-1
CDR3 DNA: TGTGCCAGTAGGATCAGAGGGTTGAACACTGAAGCTTTCTTT
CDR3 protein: CASRIRGLNTEAFF

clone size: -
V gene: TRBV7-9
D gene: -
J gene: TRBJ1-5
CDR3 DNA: TGTGCCAGCAGCCCAGACGGAGCAAACACTCAGCCCCAGCATTTT
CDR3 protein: CASSPDGANTQPQHF

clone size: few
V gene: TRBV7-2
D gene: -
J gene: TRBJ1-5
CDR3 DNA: TGTGCCAGCAGCCCAGTCAGCAGGGGACCCAATCAGCCCCAGCATTTT
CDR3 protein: CASSPVSRGPNQPQHF

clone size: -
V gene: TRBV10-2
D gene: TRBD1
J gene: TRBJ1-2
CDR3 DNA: TGCGCCAGCAGTCCAGCCGGGACAGATCCTTATGGCTACACCTTC
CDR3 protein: CASSPAGTDPYGYTF

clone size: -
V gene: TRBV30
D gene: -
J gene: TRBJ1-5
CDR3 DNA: TGTGCCTGGAGCCAAGGAGCGGTTAGCAATCAGCCCCAGCATTTT
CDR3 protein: CAWSQGAVSNQPQHF